These T cell receptor beta chains were read from a single sample in a study of early T cells in non-severe SARS-CoV-2 infection. Using its own MiXCR run on the 5' RACE reads, TCRdb lists one record per CDR3 protein. The sample has over 45,000 distinct CDR3 sequences; about 6.4% are singletons. Sequences were derived from whole blood, sampled at baseline. These receptors were taken from an adult who was a healthcare worker with PCR-confirmed SARS-CoV-2 infection or an uninfected control (not recorded which). Both conserved end residues are part of each CDR3. D genes are given only for firm matches. Only some rows state a clone size, as once, few, many or a class for expanded clones.

V	size	D	J	DNA	CDR3
TRBV6-2/TRBV6-3	-	TRBD1	TRBJ2-7	TGTGCCAGCAGTTACTCTTCAGGGGGCATCTACGAGCAGTACTTC	CASSYSSGGIYEQYF
TRBV5-1	many	TRBD1	TRBJ2-7	TGCGCCAGCAGCTGGGCGGGACAGGGAAACTACGAGCAGTACTTC	CASSWAGQGNYEQYF
TRBV12-3/TRBV12-4	many	TRBD2	TRBJ2-7	TGTGCCAGCAGTCCCGGGCGGGGGGGCCGCTACGAGCAGTACTTC	CASSPGRGGRYEQYF
TRBV29-1	many	-	TRBJ2-3	TGCAGCGTTGGTTACCGGGGGAGCACAGATACGCAGTATTTT	CSVGYRGSTDTQYF
TRBV7-6	many	TRBD1	TRBJ2-2	TGTGCCAGCGCGGGACAGGCTGGCGGGGAGCTGTTTTTT	CASAGQAGGELFF
TRBV10-3	many	TRBD2	TRBJ2-3	TGTGCCATCAACCCTGGACTAGCGGTTAGCACAGATACGCAGTATTTT	CAINPGLAVSTDTQYF
TRBV28	many	-	TRBJ2-1	TGTGCTACCCAGGGGAGCAATGAGCAGTTCTTC	CATQGSNEQFF
TRBV10-1	few	-	TRBJ2-7	TGCGCCAGCAGTGGATCCCCCGCTAGCTTAGGGCACGAGCAGTACTTC	CASSGSPASLGHEQYF
TRBV25-1	many	-	TRBJ2-7	TGTGCCAGCAGGGAAAATCAGCGAACCTACGAGCAGTACTTC	CASRENQRTYEQYF
TRBV20-1	many	-	TRBJ2-1	TGCAGTGCTGGCCCCCTCGGGGGAGGCAATGAGCAGTTCTTC	CSAGPLGGGNEQFF
TRBV7-9	many	TRBD1	TRBJ1-4	TGTGCCAGCAGACGAGCAGGGGGAGGTTACGAAAAACTGTTTTTT	CASRRAGGGYEKLFF
TRBV30	many	TRBD1	TRBJ1-1	TGTGCCTGGGCGATGCCGACCAGACAGGGAAACACTGAAGCTTTCTTT	CAWAMPTRQGNTEAFF
TRBV19	-	-	TRBJ2-5	TGTGCCAGTAGTTCGCCGGGGGCGACCCAGTACTTC	CASSSPGATQYF
TRBV18	few	-	TRBJ2-7	TGTGCCAGCTCACCACCGGGATCACGGGCGGGGGCCAACGAGCAGTACTTC	CASSPPGSRAGANEQYF
TRBV28	many	-	TRBJ1-2	TGTGCCAGCAGCGTTAATTCCGCGGGGACGGTAAAGTATGGCTACACCTTC	CASSVNSAGTVKYGYTF
TRBV18	many	TRBD1	TRBJ1-6	TGTGCCAGCTCACCACCGACGGGACAGGGGTATTCACCCCTCCACTTT	CASSPPTGQGYSPLHF
TRBV3-1	-	-	TRBJ2-2	TGTGCCAGCAGCCAACTTAAATCTATGACCACCGGGGAGCTGTTTTTT	CASSQLKSMTTGELFF
TRBV28	-	-	TRBJ2-3	TGTGCCAGCAGTTTATTTGCCGGCCTGGGAGATACGCAGTATTTT	CASSLFAGLGDTQYF
TRBV7-9	many	-	TRBJ2-7	TGTGCCAGCAGTCTTGGGTCGGGACGTAGCTACGAGCAGTACTTC	CASSLGSGRSYEQYF
TRBV19	few	-	TRBJ1-5	TGTGCCAGTAGTACCCTCCTGGACAGAGATCAGCCCCAGCATTTT	CASSTLLDRDQPQHF
TRBV5-4	many	TRBD1	TRBJ2-7	TGTGCCAGCAGCCAGGACAGGGGGTTTTACGAGCAGTACTTC	CASSQDRGFYEQYF
TRBV18	many	TRBD1	TRBJ1-2	TGTGCCAGCTCACCTCAGGGGGCGGACTATGGCTACACCTTC	CASSPQGADYGYTF
TRBV24-1	few	TRBD2	TRBJ2-3	TGTGCCACCAGTGATTTGGCGTCTAGCGGGGATAGAGGAGATACGCAGTATTTT	CATSDLASSGDRGDTQYF
TRBV6-2/TRBV6-3	many	-	TRBJ2-1	TGTGCCAGCAGGACAGGGAGGGGCAATGAGCAGTTCTTC	CASRTGRGNEQFF
TRBV30	few	-	TRBJ2-3	TGTGCCTGGAGTGTAGTGGGGGCGGGAGATACGCAGTATTTT	CAWSVVGAGDTQYF
TRBV5-1	-	TRBD2	TRBJ2-5	TGCGCCAGCAGCCCCGGACTAGCGACAGCGTACCAAGAGACCCAGTACTTC	CASSPGLATAYQETQYF
TRBV4-3	few	-	TRBJ2-1	TGCGCCAGCAGCCAAGGGGTGCAGGGCCTCAACAATGAGCAGTTCTTC	CASSQGVQGLNNEQFF
TRBV7-9	few	-	TRBJ1-4	TGTGCCAGCAGCTTACAGGGGATGGCTAATGAAAAACTGTTTTTT	CASSLQGMANEKLFF
TRBV5-4	many	-	TRBJ1-6	TGTGCCAGCAGCATGGACAGCCTATATTCACCCCTCCACTTT	CASSMDSLYSPLHF
TRBV6-5	few	TRBD1	TRBJ1-6	TGTGCCAGCAGTATACAGGGGGCAAATTCACCCCTCCACTTT	CASSIQGANSPLHF
TRBV11-2	few	TRBD1	TRBJ2-5	TGTGCCAGCAGCTTCCGCGGACAGGGAAGTCAAGAGACCCAGTACTTC	CASSFRGQGSQETQYF
TRBV6-2/TRBV6-3	few	-	TRBJ2-7	TGTGCCAGCAGGTCCTCCTCCTCCTACGAGCAGTACTTC	CASRSSSSYEQYF
TRBV20-1	many	-	TRBJ2-7	TGCAGTGCGACCCGACAGGCTTATACCTACGAGCAGTACTTC	CSATRQAYTYEQYF
TRBV3-1	-	-	TRBJ1-6	TGTGCCAGCAGAGAGAGCTCCTATAATTCACCCCTCCACTTT	CASRESSYNSPLHF
TRBV24-1	few	TRBD1	TRBJ2-5	TGTGCCACCAGTGTGGGACAGGGAGACGGAGAGACCCAGTACTTC	CATSVGQGDGETQYF
TRBV5-1	many	TRBD1	TRBJ1-1	TGCGCCAGCAGCTTCTTGACAGGGACCATGAACACTGAAGCTTTCTTT	CASSFLTGTMNTEAFF
TRBV29-1	many	-	TRBJ1-3	TGCAGCGCTTGGTCTGGAAACACCATATATTTT	CSAWSGNTIYF
TRBV20-1	many	-	TRBJ1-1	TGCAGTGCCTCTAAAGGAGGTAGATCGGACACTGAAGCTTTCTTT	CSASKGGRSDTEAFF
TRBV7-2	few	-	TRBJ2-5	TGTGCCAGCAGCTTAGGGTCAGTCGGAGAGACCCAGTACTTC	CASSLGSVGETQYF
TRBV19	-	-	TRBJ2-1	TGTGCCAGTAGTATTCGAGAAAATGAGCAGTTCTTC	CASSIRENEQFF
TRBV20-1	-	-	TRBJ2-3	TGCAGTGCCCACCAGGCTAGCAAGAGCACAGATACGCAGTATTTT	CSAHQASKSTDTQYF
TRBV7-9	many	-	TRBJ2-4	TGTGCCAGCAGCTTAGGGCGGTCCAAAAACATTCAGTACTTC	CASSLGRSKNIQYF
TRBV7-2	few	TRBD2	TRBJ2-5	TGTGCCAGCAGCTGGACTAGCGGGGGAGAGACCCAGTACTTC	CASSWTSGGETQYF
TRBV5-1	many	-	TRBJ1-1	TGCGCCAGCAGCCCGCAGCCCATACCGGGCGTTGGGAACACTGAAGCTTTCTTT	CASSPQPIPGVGNTEAFF
TRBV6-6	-	-	TRBJ2-3	TGTGCCAGCAGGGCCAGGGGGGCAGATACGCAGTATTTT	CASRARGADTQYF
TRBV24-1	-	-	TRBJ1-1	TGTGCCACCCGCCTGGACACTGAAGCTTTCTTT	CATRLDTEAFF
TRBV21-1	-	-	TRBJ2-1	TGTGCCAGCAGCAAAGCGGGACTAGGGAGGAATGAGCAGTTCTTC	CASSKAGLGRNEQFF